The T cell receptor (beta chain) described here comes from a study of T cell repertoires in cytomegalovirus infection. Across the study: TCR beta signatures that were public indicated CMV infection and matching HLA type. Study-wide findings and caveats: Cumulative frequency (of public TCR beta family members) identified carriers of CMV plus the relevant HLA. Clonotypes of TCR beta that were HLA-C-restricted and CMV-specific dominated the ex vivo response.

Each CDR3 protein is one row after TCRdb ran MiXCR on the reads. The sample lists 150,000 to 190,000 distinct CDR3 sequences, about 25% seen once, with approximately 9.9% in the top ten. A note on this clonotype: The target antigen is unknown.

There are 15 residues in the CDR3. Germline lookup yields CDR1 SEHNR and CDR2 FQNEAQ (reference sequence). V lost 5 bases and J 5 bases, leaving 19 bases between the germline ends. This clonotype was sampled from a human donor in good health (CMV status not recorded). Some clones in this sample may be carry-over from other donors' samples. The rearrangement links TRBV7-9 to TRBJ2-7; possible D gene TRBD2, 6 bases. The sample was PBMCs. CDR3 protein: CASSKRSGSFDEQYF. The CDR3 DNA sequence: TGTGCCAGCAGCAAAAGGTCCGGGAGCTTTGACGAGCAGTACTTC.